The clone carrying this TCR beta chain has only a few counts. Its antigen remains unknown. These data belong to a study of identifying expanded T cells in peripheral blood. Study findings and constraints: Technical replicates showed approximately 1.2 changed clones; roughly two weeks around 15; four weeks 19.

The CDR3 sequence is 13 residues long. Data came from immunoSEQ multiplex PCR; TCRdb stores just in-frame clones and leaves some out. The table has 100,000 or so clones, around nine tenths seen once; the top ten hold approximately 18%. Collection occurred without any documented infections or immune events in donors. The chain is built from TRBV12-2 and TRBJ1-5. TRBV12-2 is a pseudogene. Sequencing was performed on blood. The sequence came from a person aged 18-70 years in good health. CDR3 sequence: CASEGLSNQPQHF. For the CDR3, the DNA is TGTGCAAGTGAGGGGTTGAGCAATCAGCCCCAGCATTTT.